A selection of T cell receptor beta chains follows, all from one sample in a study of blood T cell repertoires in COVID-19. Clones were read by immunoSEQ multiplex PCR, and TCRdb kept only the in-frame ones, dropping some. The table shows roughly 120,000 clones, with 90% occurring only once. The sample taken for sequencing was peripheral blood. These receptors all come from a human donor with active COVID-19. The donor label of this sample is uncertain. CDR3s include the opening cysteine and the closing phenylalanine or tryptophan. The D gene is left open where the match is weak. The size entry is marked missing in some rows and otherwise reads once, few, many or a size class.

d_call	clone_size	j_call	v_call	cdr3_aa	cdr3_nt
NA	NA	TRBJ2-1	TRBV3-1/TRBV3-2	CASSQEGRGYNEQFF	TGTGCCAGCAGCCAAGAGGGTAGGGGATACAATGAGCAGTTCTTC
TRBD1	NA	TRBJ1-2	TRBV5-4	CASSTRGTGGLNYGYTF	TGTGCCAGCAGCACACGCGGGACAGGGGGACTGAACTATGGCTACACCTTC
TRBD1	NA	TRBJ1-2	TRBV5-1	CASSLVGTVNYGYTF	TGCGCCAGCAGCTTGGTTGGGACAGTTAACTATGGCTACACCTTC
NA	NA	TRBJ1-1	TRBV4-1	CASRGLTVNTEAFF	TGCGCCAGCAGGGGGCTCACTGTGAACACTGAAGCTTTCTTT
TRBD1	NA	TRBJ2-7	TRBV5-1	CASSWGQGAREQYF	TGCGCCAGCAGCTGGGGACAGGGGGCGCGGGAGCAGTACTTC
TRBD2	NA	TRBJ2-1	TRBV6-5	CASSSGGPYNEQFF	TGTGCCAGCAGTAGCGGGGGGCCCTACAATGAGCAGTTCTTC
NA	once	TRBJ1-1	TRBV2	CASAGVAYTEAFF	TGTGCCAGCGCAGGGGTCGCGTACACTGAAGCTTTCTTT
NA	few	TRBJ2-2	TRBV7-3	CASSLTSTGELFF	TGTGCCAGCAGCTTAACCTCCACCGGGGAGCTGTTTTTT
NA	NA	TRBJ1-5	TRBV4-1	CASIRGGNSQPQHF	TGCGCCAGCATCCGGGGGGGAAACAGTCAGCCCCAGCATTTT
NA	NA	TRBJ1-5	TRBV6-2/TRBV6-3	CASNPPGPQPQHF	TGTGCCAGCAACCCCCCCGGTCCTCAGCCCCAGCATTTT
TRBD2	NA	TRBJ2-2	TRBV7-2	CASSPIAGGLTGELFF	TGTGCCAGCAGCCCCATAGCGGGGGGGCTCACCGGGGAGCTGTTTTTT
NA	once	TRBJ2-3	TRBV5-5	CASSLGRTRSQYF	TGTGCCAGCAGCTTGGGTAGAACCAGGTCGCAGTATTTT
NA	NA	TRBJ1-2	TRBV5-1	CASSLVVGLNYGYTF	TGCGCCAGCAGCTTGGTTGTGGGGCTAAACTATGGCTACACCTTC
TRBD1	once	TRBJ1-2	TRBV18	CASSPGDRPNYGYTF	TGTGCCAGCTCACCCGGGGACAGGCCTAACTATGGCTACACCTTC
TRBD2	NA	TRBJ2-1	TRBV5-4	CASSSFGGEYNEQFF	TGTGCCAGCAGCTCTTTCGGGGGGGAGTACAATGAGCAGTTCTTC
NA	NA	TRBJ1-6	TRBV19	CASSSQRNSPLHF	TGTGCCAGTAGTAGTCAGCGTAATTCACCCCTCCACTTT
NA	NA	TRBJ2-1	TRBV10-2	CASSVFHNEQFF	TGCGCCAGCAGTGTCTTCCACAATGAGCAGTTCTTC
NA	NA	TRBJ2-1	TRBV6-2/TRBV6-3	CASSYLFGDEQFF	TGTGCCAGCAGTTATCTCTTCGGTGATGAGCAGTTCTTC
NA	NA	TRBJ2-5	TRBV11-2	CASSSQGQETQYF	TGTGCCAGCAGCTCGCAGGGACAAGAGACCCAGTACTTC
TRBD1	NA	TRBJ2-5	TRBV6-1	CASSHTGGRLETQYF	TGTGCCAGCAGCCATACAGGGGGCCGATTGGAGACCCAGTACTTC
NA	once	TRBJ1-1	TRBV11-2	CASSLTAGTEAFF	TGTGCCAGCAGTTTGACCGCGGGCACTGAAGCTTTCTTT
TRBD2	NA	TRBJ2-2	TRBV19	CASRLAGGANTGELFF	TGTGCCAGTAGGTTAGCGGGGGGCGCGAACACCGGGGAGCTGTTTTTT
TRBD1	once	TRBJ2-3	TRBV3-1/TRBV3-2	CASSLQGVGQGSRQTKSSTDTQYF	TGTGCCAGCAGCCTCCAAGGAGTGGGACAGGGGAGCCGTCAGACAAAGTCTAGCACAGATACGCAGTATTTT
NA	once	TRBJ2-3	TRBV9	CASSVGLVTGTQYF	TGTGCCAGCAGCGTAGGCCTAGTTACGGGTACGCAGTATTTT
TRBD1	NA	TRBJ1-6	TRBV5-1	CASSPRDRGGSPLHF	TGCGCCAGCAGCCCACGGGACAGGGGAGGTTCACCCCTCCACTTT